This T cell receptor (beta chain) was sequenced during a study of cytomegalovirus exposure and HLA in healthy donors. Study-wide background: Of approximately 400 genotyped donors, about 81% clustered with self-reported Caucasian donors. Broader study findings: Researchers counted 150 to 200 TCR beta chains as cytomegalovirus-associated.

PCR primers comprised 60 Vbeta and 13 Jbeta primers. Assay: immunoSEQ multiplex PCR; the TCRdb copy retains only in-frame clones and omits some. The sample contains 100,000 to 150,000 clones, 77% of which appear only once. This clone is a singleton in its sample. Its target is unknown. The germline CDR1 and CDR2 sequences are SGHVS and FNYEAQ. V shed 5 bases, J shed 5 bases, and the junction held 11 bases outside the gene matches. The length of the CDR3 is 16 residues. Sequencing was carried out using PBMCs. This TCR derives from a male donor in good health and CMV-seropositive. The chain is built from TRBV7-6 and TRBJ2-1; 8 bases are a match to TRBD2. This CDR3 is CASSQGGLARNNEQFF. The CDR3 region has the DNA TGTGCCAGCAGCCAAGGAGGACTAGCACGTAACAATGAGCAGTTCTTC.